These T cell receptor beta chains were read from a single sample in a study of blood T cell repertoires in COVID-19. TCRdb's copy holds only in-frame clones and misses some; the assay was immunoSEQ multiplex PCR. This table holds about 90,000 clones, about nine tenths found once. The specimen was peripheral blood. These receptors came from a human donor with active COVID-19. The donor label of this sample is uncertain. CDR3s include the opening cysteine and the closing phenylalanine or tryptophan. D genes are given only for firm matches. For some rows the clone size is stated as once, few or many, or as a class when expanded; others skip it.

d_call j_call v_call clone_size cdr3_nt cdr3_aa
TRBD1 TRBJ2-3 TRBV7-3 once TGTGCCAGCAGCTCTACAGGGGTAGATACGCAGTATTTT CASSSTGVDTQYF
. TRBJ2-5 TRBV29-1 . TGCAGCGTCGAAGGTCTAGAAGAGACCCAGTACTTC CSVEGLEETQYF
. TRBJ2-7 TRBV2 . TGTGCCAGCAGCGTACTCACCTACGAGCAGTACTTC CASSVLTYEQYF
TRBD2 TRBJ2-3 TRBV5-1 . TGCGCCAGCACCGCACGGCTAGCGGGGGGCCCAGATACGCAGTATTTT CASTARLAGGPDTQYF
. TRBJ2-4 TRBV14 . TGTGCCAGCAGCCTAGCGGCTGGGGCCAAAAACATTCAGTACTTC CASSLAAGAKNIQYF
TRBD1 TRBJ1-6 TRBV7-2 . TGTGCCAGCACCCAGGGGGCAGGGGGCGGTTCACCCCTCCACTTT CASTQGAGGGSPLHF
TRBD2 TRBJ2-3 TRBV5-1 . TGCGCCAGCAGCCCCGGACTAGCGGGGGGGCCCGATACGCAGTATTTT CASSPGLAGGPDTQYF
. TRBJ2-7 TRBV19 . TGTGCCAGTAGTATTGGGGGCAGGGAGCACGAGCAGTACTTC CASSIGGREHEQYF
. TRBJ1-4 TRBV6-5 . TGTGCCAGCAGCGGCGGGAGGGCGAATGAAAAACTGTTTTTT CASSGGRANEKLFF
TRBD2 TRBJ2-1 TRBV7-2 . TGTGCCAGCAGCTTAGTAGCGGGGCTCGGCAATGAGCAGTTCTTC CASSLVAGLGNEQFF
. TRBJ1-2 TRBV4-3 . TGCGCCAGCAGCCAAGATCTGGTCACAGGGACTACCTATGGCTACACCTTC CASSQDLVTGTTYGYTF
. TRBJ2-7 TRBV5-1 . TGCGCCAGCAGCTTGTCAGGGGCCCCCTCCTACGAGCAGTACTTC CASSLSGAPSYEQYF
TRBD2 TRBJ2-7 TRBV4-1 . TGCGCCAGCAGCCAAGATACTAGCGGGGGATACTACGAGCAGTACTTC CASSQDTSGGYYEQYF
. TRBJ2-7 TRBV7-9 . TGTGCCAGCAGCCCCAACCAGGTCCCCCCCTACGAGCAGTACTTC CASSPNQVPPYEQYF
. TRBJ2-3 TRBV11-3 . TGTGCCAGCAGCCTACTAGGGGGATCAGATACGCAGTATTTT CASSLLGGSDTQYF
. TRBJ2-7 TRBV5-8 . TGTGCCAGCAGCTTATTCACAAACAACTACGAGCAGTACTTC CASSLFTNNYEQYF
TRBD2 TRBJ2-1 TRBV4-3 . TGCGCCAGCAGCCCTGGACTAGCGGGGGAATACAATGAGCAGTTCTTC CASSPGLAGEYNEQFF
. TRBJ2-1 TRBV9 . TGTGCCAGCAGTGCCTTAACTGTCGATCTCAATGAGCAGTTCTTC CASSALTVDLNEQFF
. TRBJ1-2 TRBV7-8 . TGTGCCAGCAGCTTAAAGCCAGGGGCGGGTGGCTACACCTTC CASSLKPGAGGYTF
. TRBJ2-7 TRBV6-6 . TGTGCCAGCAGCCGAGCGGAAGATAGCTCCTACGAGCAGTACTTC CASSRAEDSSYEQYF
. TRBJ1-5 TRBV6-5 . TGTGCCAGCAGTAATTCCGGGGTCAACGCCGCCCAGCATTTT CASSNSGVNAAQHF
. TRBJ2-7 TRBV12-3/TRBV12-4 once TGTGCCAGCAGTTTCCAGGGCTACGAGCAGTACTTC CASSFQGYEQYF
. TRBJ2-3 TRBV18 . TGTGCCAGCTCACCAGACGGGACAGATACGCAGTATTTT CASSPDGTDTQYF
. TRBJ2-1 TRBV2 . TGTGCCAGCAGTCGATTGAGGGACAATGAGCAGTTCTTC CASSRLRDNEQFF
. TRBJ2-7 TRBV7-2 . TGTGCCAGCAGCTTAGCTGGGGCAACCTACGAGCAGTACTTC CASSLAGATYEQYF
TRBD1 TRBJ2-3 TRBV4-1 . TGCGCCAGCAGCCCTACCGGGACAGGGGACACAGATACGCAGTATTTT CASSPTGTGDTDTQYF
. TRBJ1-2 TRBV6-5 . TGTGCCAGCAGTTACATCCCAGGGCTTAACTATGGCTACACCTTC CASSYIPGLNYGYTF
TRBD1 TRBJ2-7 TRBV4-1 . TGCGCCAGCAGCCTCAAATTTGACCCCGGGACAGGGCTTTACGAGCAGTACTTC CASSLKFDPGTGLYEQYF
TRBD2 TRBJ2-1 TRBV5-1 . TGCGCCAGCCGGGACTATTACAATGAGCAGTTCTTC CASRDYYNEQFF
. TRBJ1-4 TRBV3-1/TRBV3-2 once TGTGCCAGCAGCAGGAGGGGAAATGAAAAACTGTTTTTT CASSRRGNEKLFF